The rows below give T cell receptor beta chains drawn from one sample of a study of human T cells and chemical hapten exposure. TCRdb passed the RACE reads through MiXCR, listing each CDR3 protein once. The sample shows more than 75,000 distinct CDR3 sequences, approximately 8.6% of them seen only once. The sample taken for sequencing was whole blood. The receptors derive from a male donor in good health. Some clones in this sample may be carry-over from other donors' samples. CDR3s include the opening cysteine and the closing phenylalanine or tryptophan. Fields, in order: V gene, clone size, CDR3 length, J gene, D gene, CDR3 protein, CDR3 DNA. The D gene is left open where the match is weak. Some rows mark clone size as missing; the rest say once, few, many or name a class of expanded clone.

v_call: TRBV11-2; clone_size: many; cdr3_length: 16; j_call: TRBJ2-7; d_call: TRBD2; cdr3_aa: CASSRMTSGSTYEQYF; cdr3_nt: TGTGCCAGCAGCCGGATGACTAGCGGGTCAACCTACGAGCAGTACTTC
v_call: TRBV7-9; clone_size: many; cdr3_length: 19; j_call: TRBJ1-4; d_call: .; cdr3_aa: CASSPFPVQITREEEKLFF; cdr3_nt: TGTGCCAGCAGCCCGTTCCCGGTTCAGATAACTCGAGAGGAGGAAAAACTGTTTTTT
v_call: TRBV6-5; clone_size: few; cdr3_length: 16; j_call: TRBJ2-1; d_call: TRBD1; cdr3_aa: CASSYRTGGRYNEQFF; cdr3_nt: TGTGCCAGCAGTTACCGGACAGGGGGAAGGTACAATGAGCAGTTCTTC
v_call: TRBV6-6; clone_size: few; cdr3_length: 13; j_call: TRBJ2-7; d_call: .; cdr3_aa: CASSYSRINEQYF; cdr3_nt: TGTGCCAGCAGTTACTCACGTATCAACGAGCAGTACTTC
v_call: TRBV12-3/TRBV12-4; clone_size: .; cdr3_length: 14; j_call: TRBJ2-1; d_call: .; cdr3_aa: CASSLKGQESEQFF; cdr3_nt: TGTGCCAGCAGTTTAAAGGGGCAGGAAAGTGAGCAGTTCTTC
v_call: TRBV18; clone_size: many; cdr3_length: 16; j_call: TRBJ1-1; d_call: TRBD1; cdr3_aa: CASSPPGQGRNTEAFF; cdr3_nt: TGTGCCAGCTCACCACCGGGACAGGGAAGGAACACTGAAGCTTTCTTT
v_call: TRBV6-2/TRBV6-3; clone_size: few; cdr3_length: 16; j_call: TRBJ2-1; d_call: TRBD2; cdr3_aa: CATIGWGGSSYNEQFF; cdr3_nt: TGTGCCACCATTGGGTGGGGGGGGAGCTCCTACAATGAGCAGTTCTTC
v_call: TRBV7-6; clone_size: few; cdr3_length: 15; j_call: TRBJ2-7; d_call: .; cdr3_aa: CASSLATGVFYEQYF; cdr3_nt: TGTGCCAGCAGCTTAGCGACGGGGGTTTTCTACGAGCAGTACTTC
v_call: TRBV13; clone_size: .; cdr3_length: 17; j_call: TRBJ1-1; d_call: TRBD1; cdr3_aa: CASSLSWTGGRDTEAFF; cdr3_nt: TGTGCCAGCAGCTTAAGTTGGACAGGGGGCCGGGACACTGAAGCTTTCTTT
v_call: TRBV29-1; clone_size: .; cdr3_length: 14; j_call: TRBJ2-4; d_call: .; cdr3_aa: CSVEAVLAKNIQYF; cdr3_nt: TGCAGCGTTGAAGCAGTCTTAGCCAAAAACATTCAGTACTTC
v_call: TRBV5-6; clone_size: many; cdr3_length: 11; j_call: TRBJ2-3; d_call: TRBD1; cdr3_aa: CASSQGETQYF; cdr3_nt: TGTGCCAGCAGCCAGGGGGAAACGCAGTATTTT
v_call: TRBV4-1; clone_size: many; cdr3_length: 15; j_call: TRBJ1-6; d_call: TRBD1; cdr3_aa: CASSQGTGRNSPLHF; cdr3_nt: TGCGCCAGCAGCCAAGGGACAGGGAGAAATTCACCCCTCCACTTT
v_call: TRBV7-9; clone_size: few; cdr3_length: 12; j_call: TRBJ2-7; d_call: .; cdr3_aa: CASRLIGDEQYF; cdr3_nt: TGTGCCAGCAGGCTCATAGGCGACGAGCAGTACTTC
v_call: TRBV7-2; clone_size: .; cdr3_length: 13; j_call: TRBJ2-7; d_call: TRBD1; cdr3_aa: CASTTDRGYEQYF; cdr3_nt: TGTGCCAGCACAACGGACAGGGGCTACGAGCAGTACTTC
v_call: TRBV9; clone_size: many; cdr3_length: 13; j_call: TRBJ1-2; d_call: .; cdr3_aa: CASSAGGGYGYTF; cdr3_nt: TGTGCCAGCAGCGCGGGGGGGGGTTACGGCTACACCTTC
v_call: TRBV29-1; clone_size: many; cdr3_length: 15; j_call: TRBJ2-3; d_call: TRBD1; cdr3_aa: CSVILGQTNTDTQYF; cdr3_nt: TGCAGCGTGATATTGGGACAGACAAACACAGATACGCAGTATTTT
v_call: TRBV15; clone_size: few; cdr3_length: 15; j_call: TRBJ2-6; d_call: .; cdr3_aa: CATEQGSSGANVLTF; cdr3_nt: TGTGCCACCGAGCAGGGAAGCTCTGGGGCCAACGTCCTGACTTTC
v_call: TRBV7-2; clone_size: many; cdr3_length: 16; j_call: TRBJ2-1; d_call: TRBD2; cdr3_aa: CASSPPGLAGYNEQFF; cdr3_nt: TGTGCCAGCAGCCCCCCGGGACTAGCGGGCTACAATGAGCAGTTCTTC
v_call: TRBV9; clone_size: many; cdr3_length: 15; j_call: TRBJ2-3; d_call: TRBD2; cdr3_aa: CASSASGDGTDTQYF; cdr3_nt: TGTGCCAGCAGCGCCAGCGGGGACGGCACAGATACGCAGTATTTT
v_call: TRBV12-3/TRBV12-4; clone_size: few; cdr3_length: 14; j_call: TRBJ2-5; d_call: TRBD2; cdr3_aa: CASTQLAGEETQYF; cdr3_nt: TGTGCCAGCACCCAACTAGCGGGAGAAGAGACCCAGTACTTC
v_call: TRBV3-1; clone_size: few; cdr3_length: 15; j_call: TRBJ2-1; d_call: TRBD2; cdr3_aa: CASSQVSGPYNEQFF; cdr3_nt: TGTGCCAGCAGCCAAGTTAGCGGGCCCTACAATGAGCAGTTCTTC
v_call: TRBV4-3; clone_size: .; cdr3_length: 16; j_call: TRBJ1-4; d_call: .; cdr3_aa: CASSQDWEATNEKLFF; cdr3_nt: TGCGCCAGCAGCCAGGACTGGGAAGCAACTAATGAAAAACTGTTTTTT
v_call: TRBV18; clone_size: .; cdr3_length: 15; j_call: TRBJ2-3; d_call: .; cdr3_aa: CATREYQAGTDTQYF; cdr3_nt: TGTGCCACTCGCGAATATCAAGCCGGGACAGATACGCAGTATTTT
v_call: TRBV4-2; clone_size: .; cdr3_length: 13; j_call: TRBJ2-7; d_call: .; cdr3_aa: CASSQAVSYEQYF; cdr3_nt: TGTGCCAGCAGCCAAGCGGTTTCCTACGAGCAGTACTTC
v_call: TRBV10-3; clone_size: few; cdr3_length: 15; j_call: TRBJ1-2; d_call: TRBD1; cdr3_aa: CAISERSGGAYGYTF; cdr3_nt: TGTGCCATCAGTGAGAGGTCAGGGGGCGCCTATGGCTACACCTTC
v_call: TRBV6-6; clone_size: .; cdr3_length: 16; j_call: TRBJ2-7; d_call: TRBD1; cdr3_aa: CASSPSTGQGAYEQYF; cdr3_nt: TGTGCCAGCAGTCCCTCCACGGGACAGGGGGCCTACGAGCAGTACTTC
v_call: TRBV7-9; clone_size: .; cdr3_length: 14; j_call: TRBJ1-6; d_call: .; cdr3_aa: CASSSPSNNSPLHF; cdr3_nt: TGTGCCAGCAGCTCCCCATCCAATAATTCACCCCTCCACTTT
v_call: TRBV12-3/TRBV12-4; clone_size: many; cdr3_length: 16; j_call: TRBJ2-1; d_call: TRBD2; cdr3_aa: CASSYRGSRSYNEQFF; cdr3_nt: TGTGCCAGCAGTTACCGCGGGAGTCGCTCCTACAATGAGCAGTTCTTC
v_call: TRBV5-8; clone_size: few; cdr3_length: 15; j_call: TRBJ2-5; d_call: .; cdr3_aa: CASSLDTGEGETQYF; cdr3_nt: TGTGCCAGCAGCTTGGATACAGGGGAGGGGGAGACCCAGTACTTC
v_call: TRBV11-2; clone_size: few; cdr3_length: 14; j_call: TRBJ1-1; d_call: .; cdr3_aa: CASSLVPDPLGAFF; cdr3_nt: TGTGCCAGCAGCTTAGTACCGGACCCCCTGGGAGCTTTCTTT
v_call: TRBV6-5; clone_size: few; cdr3_length: 14; j_call: TRBJ1-4; d_call: TRBD1; cdr3_aa: CASSVRDRGGKLFF; cdr3_nt: TGTGCCAGCAGCGTCCGGGACAGAGGAGGAAAACTGTTTTTT
v_call: TRBV6-2/TRBV6-3; clone_size: many; cdr3_length: 14; j_call: TRBJ2-1; d_call: TRBD2; cdr3_aa: CASSTGTSLNEQFF; cdr3_nt: TGTGCCAGCAGTACCGGGACTAGCCTCAATGAGCAGTTCTTC
v_call: TRBV5-5; clone_size: .; cdr3_length: 13; j_call: TRBJ2-1; d_call: .; cdr3_aa: CASSWSSYNEQFF; cdr3_nt: TGTGCCAGCAGCTGGAGCTCCTACAATGAGCAGTTCTTC
v_call: TRBV7-9; clone_size: .; cdr3_length: 12; j_call: TRBJ2-7; d_call: .; cdr3_aa: CASSFGPEEQYF; cdr3_nt: TGTGCCAGCAGCTTCGGCCCCGAAGAGCAGTACTTC
v_call: TRBV7-6; clone_size: few; cdr3_length: 12; j_call: TRBJ2-7; d_call: .; cdr3_aa: CASSDESYEQYF; cdr3_nt: TGTGCCAGCAGCGACGAGAGCTACGAGCAGTACTTC
v_call: TRBV2; clone_size: .; cdr3_length: 13; j_call: TRBJ1-1; d_call: .; cdr3_aa: CASQKRPLRKAFF; cdr3_nt: TGTGCCAGCCAGAAGAGGCCCCTAAGGAAAGCTTTCTTT
v_call: TRBV20-1; clone_size: many; cdr3_length: 15; j_call: TRBJ2-1; d_call: TRBD2; cdr3_aa: CSARGLAGTYNEQFF; cdr3_nt: TGCAGTGCTAGGGGACTAGCGGGTACCTACAATGAGCAGTTCTTC
v_call: TRBV5-4; clone_size: few; cdr3_length: 16; j_call: TRBJ2-5; d_call: .; cdr3_aa: CASSLGPLTRRETQYF; cdr3_nt: TGTGCCAGCAGCTTGGGACCCCTGACTAGGAGGGAGACCCAGTACTTC
v_call: TRBV12-3/TRBV12-4; clone_size: .; cdr3_length: 12; j_call: TRBJ1-5; d_call: .; cdr3_aa: CASRPQGQPQHF; cdr3_nt: TGTGCCAGCAGGCCTCAGGGTCAGCCCCAGCATTTT
v_call: TRBV5-6; clone_size: .; cdr3_length: 14; j_call: TRBJ1-1; d_call: .; cdr3_aa: CASSRGGMNTEAFF; cdr3_nt: TGTGCCAGCAGCCGCGGGGGGATGAACACTGAAGCTTTCTTT
v_call: TRBV5-5; clone_size: .; cdr3_length: 15; j_call: TRBJ1-4; d_call: .; cdr3_aa: CASSEDPATNEKLFF; cdr3_nt: TGTGCCAGCAGCGAGGACCCTGCAACTAATGAAAAACTGTTTTTT